The 7 T cell receptor beta chains given below trace back to one sample, sequenced in a study of shared clonotypes between healthy human individuals. Profiling relied on immunoSEQ multiplex PCR, and the TCRdb table lists in-frame clones only, not all of them. The sample yields a few million clones, roughly nine tenths seen once. What was sequenced was naive CD4+ T cells sorted from blood. Subset defined: CD45RA+ positively selected. Receptors originate from a man younger than 35 in good health.

The genes are TRBV18 and TRBJ2-1; weak D call: TRBD2 (6 bases). This CDR3 contains 17 residues. Trimming removed 3 bases at V and 6 bases at J, with 21 bases between. CDR1 KGHSH and CDR2 LQKENI come from the germline V gene. The CDR3 sequence is CASSPGQVGTLANEQFF. CDR3 nucleotides: TGTGCCAGCTCACCGGGGCAGGTGGGGACTCTCGCCAATGAGCAGTTCTTC.

The J gene is TRBJ2-3, the V gene TRBV4-1; the match to TRBD2 covers 9 bases. From germline, CDR1 is MGHRA and CDR2 YSYEKL. V shed 0 bases, J shed 5 bases, and the junction held 9 bases outside the gene matches. The CDR3 is 17 residues long. DNA for the CDR3: TGCGCCAGCAGCCAAGATCACCGCGGGGGGGCCGGAGATACGCAGTATTTT. Residues: CASSQDHRGGAGDTQYF.

The count of this clone is one. This sequence joins TRBV6-5 and TRBJ1-1, with 7 bases lining up with TRBD1. There are 13 residues in the CDR3. V dropped 6 bases and J dropped 7; count of bases not matched to a gene: 8. The V gene's germline CDR1 is MNHEY and CDR2 SVGAGI. Here the CDR3 reads CASSRGQSDEAFF. CDR3 nucleotides: TGTGCCAGCAGCCGGGGACAGTCGGATGAAGCTTTCTTT.

This clone was picked up one time. Additional DNA sequences in this sample encode the identical CDR3. This chain connects TRBV4-3 to TRBJ1-5; D perhaps matches TRBD1 (6 bases). The CDR3 is made up of 13 amino acids. Trimming took 0 bases from V and 6 from J, leaving 6 bases between them. Germline loops: CDR1 LGHNA, CDR2 YSLEER. The CDR3 coding sequence is TGCGCCAGCAGCCAAGAAGGGGGTCAGCCCCAGCATTTT. It translates to CASSQEGGQPQHF.

The V call is TRBV7-2, the J call TRBJ2-7; D ambiguous. This CDR3 region has 14 residues. Per the germline V gene, CDR1 is SGHTA and CDR2 is FQGNSA. The V gene lost 3 bases and the J gene lost 2 bases, with 11 bases spanning the gap. In DNA, the CDR3 is TGTGCCAGCAGCTTGGCAGCCTTTACCTACGAGCAGTACTTC. It translates to CASSLAAFTYEQYF.

The chain is built from TRBV28 and TRBJ1-3, with D unresolved. Germline V gene data show CDR1 as MDHEN and CDR2 as SYDVKM. This CDR3 region has 13 residues. Trimming left V 2 bases short and J 0 bases short, with 2 bases between. The CDR3 reads CASSLASGNTIYF. The CDR3 DNA is TGTGCCAGCAGTTTAGCCTCTGGAAACACCATATATTTT.

This clone was found once. The rearrangement links TRBV4-1 to TRBJ2-3; D is possibly TRBD1 or TRBD2 (5 bases each). The V end lost 0 bases, the J end lost 3 bases, and 19 bases lay between the germline ends. CDR3 size: 18 residues. CDR1 is MGHRA, CDR2 YSYEKL, per germline. DNA of the CDR3: TGCGCCAGCAGCCAAGATCGATCCGGGACCGCAAGGACAGATACGCAGTATTTT. Its protein product is CASSQDRSGTARTDTQYF.